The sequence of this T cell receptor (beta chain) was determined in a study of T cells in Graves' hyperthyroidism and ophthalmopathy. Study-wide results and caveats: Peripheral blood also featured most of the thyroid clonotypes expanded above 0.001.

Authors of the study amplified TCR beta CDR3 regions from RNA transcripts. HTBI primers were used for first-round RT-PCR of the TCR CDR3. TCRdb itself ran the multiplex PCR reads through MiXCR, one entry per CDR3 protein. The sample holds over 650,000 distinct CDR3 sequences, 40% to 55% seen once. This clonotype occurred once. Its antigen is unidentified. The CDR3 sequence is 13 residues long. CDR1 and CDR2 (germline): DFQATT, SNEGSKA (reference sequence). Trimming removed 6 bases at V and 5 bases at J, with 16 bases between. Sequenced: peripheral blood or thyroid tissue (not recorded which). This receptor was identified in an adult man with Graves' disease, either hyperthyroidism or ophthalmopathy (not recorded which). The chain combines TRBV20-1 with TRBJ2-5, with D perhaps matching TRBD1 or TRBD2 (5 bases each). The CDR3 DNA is TGCAGTGCCCTTCAAGGGGACGTCGAGACCCAGTACTTC. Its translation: CSALQGDVETQYF.